The 2 T cell receptor beta chains given below trace back to one sample, sequenced in a study of cytomegalovirus exposure and HLA in healthy donors. It was with 60 Vbeta and 13 Jbeta primers that the PCR ran. The protocol was immunoSEQ multiplex PCR, while the TCRdb copy is restricted to in-frame clones and leaves out a portion. The sample consists of 150,000 to 170,000 clones, roughly 77% of them appearing once. The sample taken for sequencing was PBMCs. The receptor source for this set is a man aged 25-45 years in good health and CMV-seropositive.

CDR3 in amino acids: CASSQLGGNSPLHF. CDR3 nucleotides: TGTGCCAGCAGCCAATTGGGGGGAAATTCACCCCTCCACTTT. The genes are TRBV6-1 and TRBJ1-6; D might be TRBD1 (5 bases). The V gene lost 6 bases and the J gene lost 7 bases, with 13 bases spanning the gap. Germline V gene sequence: CDR1 MNHNS, CDR2 SASEGT. This CDR3 has 14 amino acids.

This chain links TRBV19 with TRBJ2-7, with TRBD1 matching over 9 bases. Trimming took 7 bases from V and 5 from J; bases not matched to a gene: 12. The germline CDR1 and CDR2 sequences are LNHDA and SQIVND (reference sequence). CDR3 length: 15 amino acids. The CDR3 reads CASTLTTGGIDEQYF. CDR3 bases: TGTGCCAGTACCTTAACGACAGGGGGTATCGACGAGCAGTACTTC.